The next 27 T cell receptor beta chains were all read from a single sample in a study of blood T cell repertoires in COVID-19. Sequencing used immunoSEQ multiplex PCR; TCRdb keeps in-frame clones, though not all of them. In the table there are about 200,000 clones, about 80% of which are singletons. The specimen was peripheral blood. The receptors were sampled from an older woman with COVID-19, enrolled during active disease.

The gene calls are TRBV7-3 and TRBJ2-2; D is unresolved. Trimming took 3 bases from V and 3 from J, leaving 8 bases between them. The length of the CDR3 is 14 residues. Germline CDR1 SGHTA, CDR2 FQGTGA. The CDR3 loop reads CASSFSWDTGELFF. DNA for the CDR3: TGTGCCAGCAGCTTTAGCTGGGACACCGGGGAGCTGTTTTTT.

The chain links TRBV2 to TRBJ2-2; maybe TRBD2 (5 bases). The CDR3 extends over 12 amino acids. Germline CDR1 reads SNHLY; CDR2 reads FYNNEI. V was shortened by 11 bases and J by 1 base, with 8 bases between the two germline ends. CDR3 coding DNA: TGTGCCGGACGGGGGAACACCGGGGAGCTGTTTTTT. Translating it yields CAGRGNTGELFF.

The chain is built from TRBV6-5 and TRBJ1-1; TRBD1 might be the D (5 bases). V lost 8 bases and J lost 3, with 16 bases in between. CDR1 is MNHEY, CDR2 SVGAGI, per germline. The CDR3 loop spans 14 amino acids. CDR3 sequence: CASGDRQGYTEAFF. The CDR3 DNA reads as TGTGCCAGCGGCGATCGTCAGGGATACACTGAAGCTTTCTTT.

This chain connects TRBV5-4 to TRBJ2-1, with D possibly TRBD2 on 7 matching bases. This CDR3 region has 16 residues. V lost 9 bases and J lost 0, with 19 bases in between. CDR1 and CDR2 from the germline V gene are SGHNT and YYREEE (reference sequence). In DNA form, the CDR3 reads TGTGCCATCCAGAGGGGGGAGGGCCGCTCCTACAATGAGCAGTTCTTC. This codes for CAIQRGEGRSYNEQFF.

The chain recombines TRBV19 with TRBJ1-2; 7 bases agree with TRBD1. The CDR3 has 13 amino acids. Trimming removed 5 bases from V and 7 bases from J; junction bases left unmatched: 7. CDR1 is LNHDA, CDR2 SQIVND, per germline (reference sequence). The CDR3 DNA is TGTGCCAGTAGTCTCAGGGGGGATTTTGGCTACACCTTC. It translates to CASSLRGDFGYTF. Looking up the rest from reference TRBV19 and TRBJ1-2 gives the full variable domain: DGGITQSPKYLFRKEGQNVTLSCEQNLNHDAMYWYRQDPGQGLRLIYYSQIVNDFQKGDIAEGYSVSREKKESFPLTVTSAQKNPTAFYLCASSLRGDFGYTFGSGTRLTVV.

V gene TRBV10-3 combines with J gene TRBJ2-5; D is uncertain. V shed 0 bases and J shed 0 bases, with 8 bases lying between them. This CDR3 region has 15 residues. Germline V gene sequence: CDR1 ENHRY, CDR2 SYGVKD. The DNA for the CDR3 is TGTGCCATCAGTGAGTCTGCCAACTACCAAGAGACCCAGTACTTC. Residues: CAISESANYQETQYF.

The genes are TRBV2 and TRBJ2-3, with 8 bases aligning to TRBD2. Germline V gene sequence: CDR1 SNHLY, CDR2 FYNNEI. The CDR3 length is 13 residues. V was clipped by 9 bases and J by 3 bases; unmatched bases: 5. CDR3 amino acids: CARPGLVTDTQYF. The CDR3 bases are TGTGCCAGACCGGGACTAGTAACAGATACGCAGTATTTT.

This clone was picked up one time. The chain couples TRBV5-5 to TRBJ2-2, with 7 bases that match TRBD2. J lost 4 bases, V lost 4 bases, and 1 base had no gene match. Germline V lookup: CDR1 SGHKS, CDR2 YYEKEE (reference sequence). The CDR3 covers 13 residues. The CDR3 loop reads CASSTGGTGELFF. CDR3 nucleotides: TGTGCCAGCAGCACGGGGGGCACCGGGGAGCTGTTTTTT.

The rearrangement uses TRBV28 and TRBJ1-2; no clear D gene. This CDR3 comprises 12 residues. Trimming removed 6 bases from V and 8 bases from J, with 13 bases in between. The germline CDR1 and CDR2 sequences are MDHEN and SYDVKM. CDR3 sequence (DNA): TGTGCCAGCAGCCAAGACTTTACCGGCTACACCTTC. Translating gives CASSQDFTGYTF.

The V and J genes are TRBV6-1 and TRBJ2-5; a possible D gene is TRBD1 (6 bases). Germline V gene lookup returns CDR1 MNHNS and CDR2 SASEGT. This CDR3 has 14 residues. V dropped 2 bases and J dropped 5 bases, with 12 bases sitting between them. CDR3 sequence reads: CASSELSRGETQYF. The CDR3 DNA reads TGTGCCAGCAGTGAATTGTCCAGGGGTGAGACCCAGTACTTC.

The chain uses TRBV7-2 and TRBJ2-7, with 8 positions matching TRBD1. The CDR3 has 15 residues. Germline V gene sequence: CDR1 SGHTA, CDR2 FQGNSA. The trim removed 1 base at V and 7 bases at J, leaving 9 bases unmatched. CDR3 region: CASSLVLAGGWEQYF. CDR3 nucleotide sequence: TGTGCCAGCAGCTTAGTATTGGCAGGGGGCTGGGAGCAGTACTTC.

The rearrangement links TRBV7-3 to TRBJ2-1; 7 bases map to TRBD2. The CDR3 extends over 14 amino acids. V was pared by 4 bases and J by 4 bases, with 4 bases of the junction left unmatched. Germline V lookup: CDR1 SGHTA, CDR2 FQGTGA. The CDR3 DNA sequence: TGTGCCAGCAGCTCCGGGACTAATTACAATGAGCAGTTCTTC. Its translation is CASSSGTNYNEQFF.

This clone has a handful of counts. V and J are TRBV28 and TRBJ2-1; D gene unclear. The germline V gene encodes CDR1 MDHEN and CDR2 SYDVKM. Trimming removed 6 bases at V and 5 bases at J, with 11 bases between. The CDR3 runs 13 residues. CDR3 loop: CASSWAMDNEQFF. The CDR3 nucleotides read TGTGCCAGCAGCTGGGCGATGGACAATGAGCAGTTCTTC.

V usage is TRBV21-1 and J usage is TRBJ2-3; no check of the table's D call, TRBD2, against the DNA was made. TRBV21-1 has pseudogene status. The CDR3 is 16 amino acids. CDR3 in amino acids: CASSALAGDSLDTQYF. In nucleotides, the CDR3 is TGTGCCAGCAGCGCGCTAGCGGGGGATTCCTTAGATACGCAGTATTTT.

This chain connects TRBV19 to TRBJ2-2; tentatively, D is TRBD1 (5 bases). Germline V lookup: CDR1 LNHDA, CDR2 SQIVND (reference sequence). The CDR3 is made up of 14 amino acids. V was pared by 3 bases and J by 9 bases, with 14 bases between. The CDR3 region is CASSISRDSRELFF. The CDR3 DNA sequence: TGTGCCAGTAGTATTTCCAGGGATAGTAGGGAGCTGTTTTTT. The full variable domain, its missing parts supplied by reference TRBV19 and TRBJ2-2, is DGGITQSPKYLFRKEGQNVTLSCEQNLNHDAMYWYRQDPGQGLRLIYYSQIVNDFQKGDIAEGYSVSREKKESFPLTVTSAQKNPTAFYLCASSISRDSRELFFGEGSRLTVL.

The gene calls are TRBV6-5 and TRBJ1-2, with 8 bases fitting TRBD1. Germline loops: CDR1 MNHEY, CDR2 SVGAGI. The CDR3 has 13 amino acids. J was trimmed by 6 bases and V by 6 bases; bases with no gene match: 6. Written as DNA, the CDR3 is TGTGCCAGCAGGAGACAGGGGAGGGATGGCTACACCTTC. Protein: CASRRQGRDGYTF.

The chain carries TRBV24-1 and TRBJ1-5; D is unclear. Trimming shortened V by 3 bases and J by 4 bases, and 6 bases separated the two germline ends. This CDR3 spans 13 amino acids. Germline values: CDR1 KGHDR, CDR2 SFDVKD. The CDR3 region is CATSDNRNQPQHF. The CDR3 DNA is TGTGCCACCAGTGATAACAGAAATCAGCCCCAGCATTTT.

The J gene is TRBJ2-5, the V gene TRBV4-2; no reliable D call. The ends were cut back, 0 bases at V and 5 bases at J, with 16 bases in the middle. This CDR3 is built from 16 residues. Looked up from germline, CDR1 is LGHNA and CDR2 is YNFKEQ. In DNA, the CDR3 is TGTGCCAGCAGCCAAGAGACCTACGGAACCGGGGAGACCCAGTACTTC. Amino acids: CASSQETYGTGETQYF.

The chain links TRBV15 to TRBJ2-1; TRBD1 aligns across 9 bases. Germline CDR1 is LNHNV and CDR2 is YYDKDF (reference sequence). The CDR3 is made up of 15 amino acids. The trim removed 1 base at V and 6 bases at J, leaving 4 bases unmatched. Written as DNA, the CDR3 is TGTGCCACCAGCAGAGCAGGGACAGGGATCAATGAGCAGTTCTTC. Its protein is CATSRAGTGINEQFF.

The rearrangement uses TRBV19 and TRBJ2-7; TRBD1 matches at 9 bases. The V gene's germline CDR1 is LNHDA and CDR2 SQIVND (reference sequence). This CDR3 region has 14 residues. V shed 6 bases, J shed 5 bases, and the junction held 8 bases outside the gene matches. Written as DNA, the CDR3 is TGTGCCAGTAGAACCGGGACAGGGTTCCACGAGCAGTACTTC. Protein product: CASRTGTGFHEQYF.

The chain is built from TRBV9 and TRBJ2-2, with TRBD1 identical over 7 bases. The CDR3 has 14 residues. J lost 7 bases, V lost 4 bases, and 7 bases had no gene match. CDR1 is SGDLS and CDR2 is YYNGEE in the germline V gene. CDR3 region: CASSITGADGELFF. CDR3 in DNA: TGTGCCAGCAGCATAACAGGGGCTGACGGGGAGCTGTTTTTT.

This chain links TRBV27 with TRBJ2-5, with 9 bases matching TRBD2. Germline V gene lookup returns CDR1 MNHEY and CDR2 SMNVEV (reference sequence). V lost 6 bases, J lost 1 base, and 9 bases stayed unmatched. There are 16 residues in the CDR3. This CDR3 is CASSRSRLAAQETQYF. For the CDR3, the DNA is TGTGCCAGCAGCCGTAGCCGACTAGCGGCCCAAGAGACCCAGTACTTC.

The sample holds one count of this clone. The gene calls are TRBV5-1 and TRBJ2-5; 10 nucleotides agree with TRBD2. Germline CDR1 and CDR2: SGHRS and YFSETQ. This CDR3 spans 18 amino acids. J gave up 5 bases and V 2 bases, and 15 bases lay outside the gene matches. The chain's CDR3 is CASSLGGQSGRARETQYF. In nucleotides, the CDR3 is TGCGCCAGCAGCTTAGGAGGGCAAAGCGGGAGGGCCAGGGAGACCCAGTACTTC.

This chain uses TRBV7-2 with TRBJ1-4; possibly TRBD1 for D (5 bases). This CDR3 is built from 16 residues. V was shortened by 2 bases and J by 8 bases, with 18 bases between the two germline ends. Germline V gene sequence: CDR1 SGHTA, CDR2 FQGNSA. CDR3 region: CASSLRGEGSREKLFF. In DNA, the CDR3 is TGTGCCAGCAGCTTACGGGGGGAAGGAAGCCGCGAAAAACTGTTTTTT.

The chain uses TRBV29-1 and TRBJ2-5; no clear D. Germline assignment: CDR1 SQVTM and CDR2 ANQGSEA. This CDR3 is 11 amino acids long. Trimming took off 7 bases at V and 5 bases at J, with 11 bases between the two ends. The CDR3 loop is CSARPGETQYF. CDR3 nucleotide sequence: TGCAGCGCTCGACCCGGGGAGACCCAGTACTTC.

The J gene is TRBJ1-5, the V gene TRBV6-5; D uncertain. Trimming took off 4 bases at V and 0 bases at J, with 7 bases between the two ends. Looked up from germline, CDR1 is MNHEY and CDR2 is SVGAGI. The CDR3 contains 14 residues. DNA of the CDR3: TGTGCCAGCAGTTCCACATATAGCAATCAGCCCCAGCATTTT. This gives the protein CASSSTYSNQPQHF.

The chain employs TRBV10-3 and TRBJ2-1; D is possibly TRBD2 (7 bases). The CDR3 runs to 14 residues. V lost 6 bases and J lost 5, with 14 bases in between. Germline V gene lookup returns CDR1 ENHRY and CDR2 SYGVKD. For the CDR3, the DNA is TGTGCCATCAGGAGGGGGACTACTGACAATGAGCAGTTCTTC. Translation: CAIRRGTTDNEQFF.